A single sample gave rise to the 18 T cell receptor beta chains below, sequenced in a study of T cells in Graves' hyperthyroidism and ophthalmopathy. Amplification of TCR beta CDR3 regions used RNA as the template. A set of HTBI primers served as the primers for a first-round RT-PCR of the TCR CDR3. A single record per CDR3 protein comes from TCRdb applying MiXCR to the multiplex PCR reads. Here the sample spans approximately 330,000 distinct CDR3 sequences, roughly a fifth being singletons. Sequenced input: blood. The receptors were gathered from a woman in her forties or fifties with Graves' hyperthyroidism.

This chain connects TRBV28 to TRBJ1-5, with D perhaps TRBD1 (6 bases). V was trimmed by 4 bases and J by 7 bases, leaving 20 bases between them. Germline V gene sequence: CDR1 MDHEN, CDR2 SYDVKM. The CDR3 extends over 16 amino acids. The CDR3 region is CASSYAGTIAGQPQHF. CDR3 in DNA: TGTGCCAGCAGTTACGCAGGGACAATAGCTGGGCAGCCCCAGCATTTT.

In this sample, this clonotype turned up many times. V gene TRBV20-1 combines with J gene TRBJ2-3; 9 nucleotides agree with TRBD2. V lost 4 bases and J lost 3; bases outside the gene matches: 5. This CDR3 is 14 amino acids long. In germline, CDR1 is DFQATT, CDR2 SNEGSKA (reference sequence). The CDR3 nucleotides read TGCAGTGCTATCGGGACTAGCAGGACAGATACGCAGTATTTT. Translated: CSAIGTSRTDTQYF.

This clonotype was recorded at least ten times. The rearrangement uses TRBV15 and TRBJ1-1, with D unclear. CDR1 is LNHNV, CDR2 YYDKDF, per germline (reference sequence). This CDR3 has 15 amino acids. Trimming took 6 bases from V and 1 from J, leaving 15 bases between them. The DNA for the CDR3 is TGTGCCACCAGGAAGGACTTATTGGGGAACACTGAAGCTTTCTTT. Residues: CATRKDLLGNTEAFF.

This clonotype occurred many times. The CDR3 sequence is CASTSQGGPYEQYF. The CDR3 DNA reads TGTGCCAGCACCTCGCAGGGCGGTCCCTACGAGCAGTACTTC. This sequence joins TRBV6-1 and TRBJ2-7, with a possible D match to TRBD1 (5 bases). The CDR3 is made up of 14 amino acids. V was pared by 7 bases and J by 2 bases, with 15 bases between. CDR1 and CDR2 from the germline V gene are MNHNS and SASEGT.

In its sample, this clonotype was seen once. Given a much more abundant clone one base away, this may be a read error. The chain recombines TRBV3-1 with TRBJ1-2; 8 nucleotides match TRBD1. In germline, CDR1 is LGHDT, CDR2 YNNKEL (reference sequence). Trimming removed 4 bases from V and 7 bases from J; junction bases left unmatched: 8. The CDR3 has 14 residues. CDR3 loop: CASSPWTGTSGYTF. The CDR3 coding sequence is TGTGCCAGCAGCCCTTGGACAGGGACATCTGGCTACACCTTC.

As for this clonotype: A much larger clone differs by one base, so this may be a read error. The chain recombines TRBV2 with TRBJ1-5; weak D call: TRBD1 (5 bases). The V gene lost 6 bases and the J gene lost 5 bases, with 11 bases spanning the gap. This CDR3 is built from 13 residues. Germline CDR1 is SNHLY and CDR2 is FYNNEI. The CDR3 DNA follows: TGTGCCAGCAGACAGGATCGGGATCAGCCCCAGCATTTT. This encodes CASRQDRDQPQHF.

The sample holds many counts of this clonotype. The CDR3 spells CASSRHLGGGEAFF. As DNA, the CDR3 is TGTGCCAGCAGCCGTCATTTGGGGGGTGGTGAAGCTTTCTTT. This rearrangement joins TRBV3-1 to TRBJ1-1, with D perhaps matching TRBD1 (5 bases). The V gene lost 4 bases and the J gene lost 7 bases, with 16 bases spanning the gap. Germline V gene lookup returns CDR1 LGHDT and CDR2 YNNKEL (reference sequence). CDR3 length: 14 amino acids.

V usage is TRBV6-2 or TRBV6-3 and J usage is TRBJ2-2; D tentatively fits TRBD1 or TRBD2 (5 bases each). The CDR3 consists of 14 residues. Trimming took off 0 bases at V and 13 bases at J, with 15 bases between the two ends. From germline, CDR1 is MNHEY and CDR2 SVGEGT. The CDR3 bases are TGTGCCAGCAGTTACTCGACATGGACGAGGGGGCTGTTTTTT. It yields the protein CASSYSTWTRGLFF.

This clonotype was counted at least ten times. The chain carries TRBV11-2 and TRBJ2-3, with D unclear. Between the trimmed V and J ends, which lost 5 bases and 3 bases, there was a span of 3 bases. The CDR3 contains 11 residues. Germline V gene sequence: CDR1 SGHAT, CDR2 FQNNGV. In DNA form, the CDR3 reads TGTGCCAGCAGCCAAACAGATACGCAGTATTTT. The encoded protein is CASSQTDTQYF.

This clonotype was picked up a small number of times. The chain recombines TRBV19 with TRBJ1-2, with TRBD1 as a possible D gene (6 bases). V lost 0 bases and J 8 bases, leaving 19 bases between the germline ends. The CDR3 consists of 16 residues. Germline-derived CDR1 and CDR2 are LNHDA and SQIVND (reference sequence). The CDR3 is CASSIDLASDSRGYTF. CDR3 coding DNA: TGTGCCAGTAGTATAGATTTGGCTTCGGACAGTCGCGGCTACACCTTC.

V gene TRBV28 combines with J gene TRBJ2-3, with 11 bases aligning to TRBD1. V shed 5 bases, J shed 4 bases, and the junction held 5 bases outside the gene matches. The germline gives CDR1 MDHEN, CDR2 SYDVKM. This CDR3 spans 15 amino acids. This CDR3 reads CASSQPGQGADTQYF. In DNA form, the CDR3 reads TGTGCCAGCAGTCAACCGGGACAGGGGGCAGATACGCAGTATTTT. Variable domain in full (rest from reference TRBV28 and TRBJ2-3): DVKVTQSSRYLVKRTGEKVFLECVQDMDHENMFWYRQDPGLGLRLIYFSYDVKMKEKGDIPEGYSVSREKKERFSLILESASTNQTSMYLCASSQPGQGADTQYFGPGTRLTVL.

This clonotype was observed many times. The rearrangement links TRBV12-3 or TRBV12-4 to TRBJ1-2; maybe TRBD1 (6 bases). The CDR3 spans 15 residues. V lost 6 bases and J lost 0, with 14 bases in between. The CDR3 region is CASRDRDIANYGYTF. The CDR3 nucleotides read TGTGCCAGCAGGGACCGGGACATTGCTAACTATGGCTACACCTTC.

This clonotype was seen ten or more times. The chain joins TRBV20-1 to TRBJ2-7; the match to TRBD1 covers 9 bases. The germline V gene has CDR1 DFQATT and CDR2 SNEGSKA (reference sequence). CDR3 size: 14 residues. V gave up 1 base and J gave up 5 bases; unmatched junction bases: 6. The CDR3 DNA is TGCAGTGCTAGAGGATGGGACAGGGTTAACGAGCAGTACTTC. Translation gives CSARGWDRVNEQYF.

This clonotype was observed at least ten times. The chain is built from TRBV5-6 and TRBJ1-1, with D perhaps matching TRBD1 (5 bases). From germline, CDR1 is SGHDT and CDR2 YYEEEE. Trimming pared 1 base from V and 4 bases from J, leaving 14 bases between. The CDR3 contains 15 residues. The CDR3 bases are TGTGCCAGCAGCTTGATTGGACAAATCACCACTGAAGCTTTCTTT. The encoded protein is CASSLIGQITTEAFF.

This clonotype was seen repeatedly, ten times or more. This sequence joins TRBV7-9 and TRBJ2-1, with a possible D match to TRBD2 (6 bases). Trimming removed 8 bases from V and 0 bases from J, with 14 bases in between. Germline V gene sequence: CDR1 SEHNR, CDR2 FQNEAQ (reference sequence). This CDR3 region has 15 residues. The CDR3 sequence is CASQRTTSSYNEQFF. The CDR3 DNA is TGTGCCAGCCAAAGGACTACTAGCTCCTACAATGAGCAGTTCTTC.

This rearrangement joins TRBV29-1 to TRBJ2-2; D is tentatively TRBD1 or TRBD2 (5 bases each). V was shortened by 6 bases and J by 4 bases, with 18 bases between the two germline ends. The CDR3 is made up of 15 amino acids. The germline CDR1 and CDR2 sequences are SQVTM and ANQGSEA. Written as DNA, the CDR3 is TGCAGCGTGAGGGAAGTGGTTCAGGGCACCGGGGAGCTGTTTTTT. This encodes CSVREVVQGTGELFF.

This chain joins TRBV28 and TRBJ1-1; D might be TRBD1 (6 bases). V shed 1 base and J shed 5 bases, with 20 bases lying between them. This CDR3 region has 17 residues. The germline CDR1 and CDR2 sequences are MDHEN and SYDVKM. CDR3 sequence reads: CASSLSSGGAGSTEAFF. DNA for the CDR3: TGTGCCAGCAGTTTATCCTCGGGGGGCGCAGGTAGTACTGAAGCTTTCTTT. Full variable domain (missing parts from reference TRBV28 and TRBJ1-1): DVKVTQSSRYLVKRTGEKVFLECVQDMDHENMFWYRQDPGLGLRLIYFSYDVKMKEKGDIPEGYSVSREKKERFSLILESASTNQTSMYLCASSLSSGGAGSTEAFFGQGTRLTVV.

This rearrangement joins TRBV19 to TRBJ1-4; unclear D gene. The CDR3 has 14 residues. V shed 5 bases and J shed 3 bases, with 10 bases lying between them. Germline CDR1 LNHDA, CDR2 SQIVND (reference sequence). CDR3 bases: TGTGCCAGTAGTTTTCCCCCGCCTAATGAAAAACTGTTTTTT. Translating it yields CASSFPPPNEKLFF.